This TCR beta chain was documented in a study of blood T cell repertoires in COVID-19. The overall study: Donors in the United States, Italy and Spain gave samples during acute or convalescent COVID-19. The analysed material was cDNA or gDNA that came from T cells, B-cell-depleted T cells, or PBMCs.

The germline V and J ends were trimmed by 5 bases and 4 bases, with 9 bases remaining between them. The germline gives CDR1 SGHTA, CDR2 FQGNSA. The CDR3 consists of 13 residues. Patients from Seattle were sampled longitudinally, starting during active infection. Clones were read by immunoSEQ multiplex PCR, and TCRdb kept only the in-frame ones, dropping some. The table includes 250,000 to 350,000 clones, 70% to 85% detected once. This TCR was recovered from a human donor with COVID-19, enrolled during active disease. The donor label of this sample is uncertain. What was sequenced was peripheral blood. The rearrangement links TRBV7-2 to TRBJ1-5, with D maybe TRBD1 (6 bases). CDR3 loop: CASSPDRNQPQHF. The CDR3, as DNA: TGTGCCAGCAGCCCGGACAGAAATCAGCCCCAGCATTTT.